This T cell receptor beta chain was found in a study of response to subunit inactivated influenza vaccine. Study findings and constraints: Each seasonal flu vaccination may recruit only limited new T cells, authors suggested.

The CDR3 is 16 residues long. The V and J ends lost 4 bases and 3 bases, in that order; junction bases with no gene match: 4. Germline V gene data show CDR1 as LGHNA and CDR2 as YNFKEQ. As concerns this clonotype: The antigen is not known.

From the RT-PCR reads, TCRdb called clonotypes with MiXCR, one entry per CDR3 protein. The sample holds roughly 670,000 distinct CDR3 sequences, about 15% seen once. This TCR came from a man aged 45-60 years who received an inactivated influenza vaccine. The chain employs TRBV4-2 and TRBJ2-2; 11 bases are a match to TRBD2. The source material was PBMCs from blood, sampled 14 to 15 days before vaccination. Here the CDR3 reads CASSLSGGADTGELFF. The CDR3 DNA is TGTGCCAGCAGCCTTAGCGGGGGGGCCGACACCGGGGAGCTGTTTTTT.